The T cell receptor beta chain described here comes from a study of long-term antiretroviral therapy in people with HIV. Run at survey level, the immunoSEQ assay was version v3.0. Clones were read by immunoSEQ multiplex PCR, and TCRdb kept only the in-frame ones, dropping some. The table includes roughly 34,000 clones, nearly 95% detected once. Germline V gives CDR1 GTSNPN, CDR2 SVGIG (reference sequence). Trimming at V came to 0 bases and at J to 8 bases, leaving 7 bases not matched to a gene. The CDR3 sequence is 14 residues long. The material sequenced was unsorted PBMCs, taken 5 to 5.5 years after starting antiretroviral therapy. This chain links TRBV30 with TRBJ1-1; 9 nucleotides agree with TRBD1. This sequence was found in a woman aged 45-65 years with HIV. CDR3 DNA: TGTGCCTGGAGTGTACAGGGGGCTTATGGGGAAGCTTTCTTT. Translated, it gives CAWSVQGAYGEAFF.